Listed below are T cell receptor beta chains from one sample, sequenced in a study of OX40 agonist ivuxolimab in advanced cancers. Data came from immunoSEQ multiplex PCR; TCRdb stores just in-frame clones and leaves some out. The table records approximately 40,000 clones, roughly 88% of them present only once. This sample comprised CD4+ or CD8+ T cells sorted from blood, obtained in a trial of the OX40 agonist ivuxolimab. The receptors were gathered from an adult with an advanced solid tumor such as melanoma, head and neck, liver or kidney cancer. The CDR3 runs from the conserved cysteine through the conserved F or W. The D gene is left open where the match is weak. Size values are once, few and many counts, or a class for expanded clones, and some rows have none.

CDR3nt: TGTGCCAGCAGCCAAGATATGCAGCGGGGAATTTATGAGCAGTTCTTC; CDR3aa: CASSQDMQRGIYEQFF; abundance: .; j_gene: TRBJ2-1; d_gene: TRBD2; v_gene: TRBV4-2
CDR3nt: TGTGCCAGCAGTTTCAGCGGGAGGGGCTACGAGCAGTACTTC; CDR3aa: CASSFSGRGYEQYF; abundance: once; j_gene: TRBJ2-7; d_gene: TRBD2; v_gene: TRBV27
CDR3nt: TGTGCCAGCAGTTACTCAAACCCAGGGCTCTACGAGCAGTACTTC; CDR3aa: CASSYSNPGLYEQYF; abundance: .; j_gene: TRBJ2-7; d_gene: .; v_gene: TRBV6-5
CDR3nt: TGCGCCAGCAGCCAAGATTCGCGACAAAGGATTCTCTCTGGAAACACCATATATTTT; CDR3aa: CASSQDSRQRILSGNTIYF; abundance: .; j_gene: TRBJ1-3; d_gene: .; v_gene: TRBV4-1
CDR3nt: TGCGCCAGCAGCCACCCCGGACTGGCCTACGAGCAGTACTTC; CDR3aa: CASSHPGLAYEQYF; abundance: once; j_gene: TRBJ2-7; d_gene: .; v_gene: TRBV4-1
CDR3nt: TGCGCCAGCAGCTTGGGGACTAGCGGGAGGGCCTTCAATGAGCAGTTCTTC; CDR3aa: CASSLGTSGRAFNEQFF; abundance: .; j_gene: TRBJ2-1; d_gene: TRBD2; v_gene: TRBV5-1
CDR3nt: TGTGCCAGCAGCTTAGTTACAGGCTCCGAGCAGTACTTC; CDR3aa: CASSLVTGSEQYF; abundance: .; j_gene: TRBJ2-7; d_gene: .; v_gene: TRBV7-9
CDR3nt: TGTGCCAGCAGGGTAGGAGGGACCCAGTACTTC; CDR3aa: CASRVGGTQYF; abundance: .; j_gene: TRBJ2-5; d_gene: .; v_gene: TRBV27
CDR3nt: TGTGCCAGCAGTTACGGGGGGGCGAAAGACGAGCAGTACTTC; CDR3aa: CASSYGGAKDEQYF; abundance: .; j_gene: TRBJ2-7; d_gene: .; v_gene: TRBV6-5
CDR3nt: TGTGCCAGCAGCTTAGAGGGGGACGCTAACTATGGCTACACCTTC; CDR3aa: CASSLEGDANYGYTF; abundance: medium-sized; j_gene: TRBJ1-2; d_gene: .; v_gene: TRBV7-3
CDR3nt: TGCGCCAGCAGCCAAGTTCCCAGAGATACGCAGTATTTT; CDR3aa: CASSQVPRDTQYF; abundance: .; j_gene: TRBJ2-3; d_gene: .; v_gene: TRBV4-1
CDR3nt: TGTGCCAGCAGTTACCGGACTAGCGGGAGTTCCTACGAGCAGTACTTC; CDR3aa: CASSYRTSGSSYEQYF; abundance: .; j_gene: TRBJ2-7; d_gene: TRBD2; v_gene: TRBV6-5
CDR3nt: TGTGCCAGCAGCGCAGGGGACTACACAGATACGCAGTATTTT; CDR3aa: CASSAGDYTDTQYF; abundance: .; j_gene: TRBJ2-3; d_gene: .; v_gene: TRBV9
CDR3nt: TGTGCCAGCAGCCCCATGGGCGGGAGCTACAATGAGCAGTTCTTC; CDR3aa: CASSPMGGSYNEQFF; abundance: .; j_gene: TRBJ2-1; d_gene: TRBD2; v_gene: TRBV7-8
CDR3nt: TGTGCCAGCAGCTTAGAGGCCAGTGAGACCCAGTACTTC; CDR3aa: CASSLEASETQYF; abundance: .; j_gene: TRBJ2-5; d_gene: .; v_gene: TRBV11-2
CDR3nt: TGTGCCAGCAGTATGCAGGGGGTAGCCACTGAAGCTTTCTTT; CDR3aa: CASSMQGVATEAFF; abundance: .; j_gene: TRBJ1-1; d_gene: TRBD1; v_gene: TRBV6-5
CDR3nt: TGTGCCAGCAGCTTCCCCGACGGGGCGGGAGCGGGGGAGACCCAGTACTTC; CDR3aa: CASSFPDGAGAGETQYF; abundance: .; j_gene: TRBJ2-5; d_gene: TRBD2; v_gene: TRBV7-9
CDR3nt: TGCGCCAGCAGCTGGACAGGGAACGGGGACGAGCAGTACTTC; CDR3aa: CASSWTGNGDEQYF; abundance: .; j_gene: TRBJ2-7; d_gene: TRBD1; v_gene: TRBV5-1
CDR3nt: TGTGCCAGCAGCCCAGGGGGACAGGACGCTGCATACACTGAAGCTTTCTTT; CDR3aa: CASSPGGQDAAYTEAFF; abundance: .; j_gene: TRBJ1-1; d_gene: TRBD1; v_gene: TRBV7-6
CDR3nt: TGTGCCAGCAGCGAAGGGGACTACGGGGAGCTGTTTTTT; CDR3aa: CASSEGDYGELFF; abundance: .; j_gene: TRBJ2-2; d_gene: TRBD2; v_gene: TRBV6-1
CDR3nt: TGTGCCAGCAGCCCCCAACTAGCGGGAGGTCTTTACGAGCAGTACTTC; CDR3aa: CASSPQLAGGLYEQYF; abundance: .; j_gene: TRBJ2-7; d_gene: TRBD2; v_gene: TRBV7-2
CDR3nt: TGTGCCAGCAGTTTATGGGGCAGCAATCAGCCCCAGCATTTT; CDR3aa: CASSLWGSNQPQHF; abundance: .; j_gene: TRBJ1-5; d_gene: .; v_gene: TRBV28
CDR3nt: TGTGCCTGGTCAAGTCCAGGGGGCCCCTACGAGCAGTACTTC; CDR3aa: CAWSSPGGPYEQYF; abundance: .; j_gene: TRBJ2-7; d_gene: TRBD1; v_gene: TRBV30
CDR3nt: TGTGCCACCAGCAGAGAGGGCAGGGGCGGCTACGAGCAGTACTTC; CDR3aa: CATSREGRGGYEQYF; abundance: .; j_gene: TRBJ2-7; d_gene: .; v_gene: TRBV15
CDR3nt: TGTGCCAGCAGCGTGGGACCTGCGGGAGAGCAGTACTTC; CDR3aa: CASSVGPAGEQYF; abundance: .; j_gene: TRBJ2-7; d_gene: .; v_gene: TRBV9
CDR3nt: TGTGCCAGCAGTTTAAGCGAACTCGGTCCCTACGAGCAGTACTTC; CDR3aa: CASSLSELGPYEQYF; abundance: .; j_gene: TRBJ2-7; d_gene: .; v_gene: TRBV28
CDR3nt: TGTGCCAGTAGTATAGGGGGGAACACTGAAGCTTTCTTT; CDR3aa: CASSIGGNTEAFF; abundance: .; j_gene: TRBJ1-1; d_gene: .; v_gene: TRBV19
CDR3nt: TGTGCCAGCAGTGATCGGACTAGCGGCCTCGATGAGCAGTTCTTC; CDR3aa: CASSDRTSGLDEQFF; abundance: .; j_gene: TRBJ2-1; d_gene: TRBD2; v_gene: TRBV6-1
CDR3nt: TGTGCCAGCAGCTTAGGATCTCTCGAGCAGTACTTC; CDR3aa: CASSLGSLEQYF; abundance: .; j_gene: TRBJ2-7; d_gene: .; v_gene: TRBV7-9
CDR3nt: TGTGCCAGCAGCTTAGGGGGCGGGAACACCGGGGAGCTGTTTTTT; CDR3aa: CASSLGGGNTGELFF; abundance: .; j_gene: TRBJ2-2; d_gene: .; v_gene: TRBV7-8
CDR3nt: TGTGCCAGCAGTTACCCTAACACTGAAGCTTTCTTT; CDR3aa: CASSYPNTEAFF; abundance: .; j_gene: TRBJ1-1; d_gene: .; v_gene: TRBV6-5
CDR3nt: TGTGCCAGCAGTTTATGGACAGGGGGTCGTGAGACCCAGTACTTC; CDR3aa: CASSLWTGGRETQYF; abundance: .; j_gene: TRBJ2-5; d_gene: TRBD1; v_gene: TRBV27
CDR3nt: TGTGCCAGCAGTGACTCTACGGGCGACACCGGGGAGCTGTTTTTT; CDR3aa: CASSDSTGDTGELFF; abundance: .; j_gene: TRBJ2-2; d_gene: .; v_gene: TRBV6-4
CDR3nt: TGTGCCAGCAGTTTCTCCAGGAACTATGGCTACACCTTC; CDR3aa: CASSFSRNYGYTF; abundance: .; j_gene: TRBJ1-2; d_gene: .; v_gene: TRBV28
CDR3nt: TGTGCCAGTAAACCAAACGGGGGGTACCAAGAGACCCAGTACTTC; CDR3aa: CASKPNGGYQETQYF; abundance: .; j_gene: TRBJ2-5; d_gene: TRBD2; v_gene: TRBV28
CDR3nt: TGTGCCAGCAGCTTAGGTCTGGGGGCGGCGGAGAACACTGAAGCTTTCTTT; CDR3aa: CASSLGLGAAENTEAFF; abundance: once; j_gene: TRBJ1-1; d_gene: .; v_gene: TRBV7-8
CDR3nt: TGTGCCATCAGTGATCGTGGGGGGGCTGAAGCTTTCTTT; CDR3aa: CAISDRGGAEAFF; abundance: .; j_gene: TRBJ1-1; d_gene: .; v_gene: TRBV10-3
CDR3nt: TGCGCCAGCAGCCAAGGGACAGATGGCTACACCTTC; CDR3aa: CASSQGTDGYTF; abundance: few; j_gene: TRBJ1-2; d_gene: .; v_gene: TRBV4-1
CDR3nt: TGTGCCAGCAGCGGTGGGCGGGGTAGTGGGGATACGCAGTATTTT; CDR3aa: CASSGGRGSGDTQYF; abundance: .; j_gene: TRBJ2-3; d_gene: .; v_gene: TRBV7-6
CDR3nt: TGTGCCAGCAGCTTGACCGGGACAGGAGCCTACGAGCAGTACTTC; CDR3aa: CASSLTGTGAYEQYF; abundance: .; j_gene: TRBJ2-7; d_gene: TRBD1; v_gene: TRBV9
CDR3nt: TGTGCCAGCAGTCTAGGTCCCTTTGCCGGAAACACCATATATTTT; CDR3aa: CASSLGPFAGNTIYF; abundance: .; j_gene: TRBJ1-3; d_gene: .; v_gene: TRBV11-2
CDR3nt: TGTGCCAGCAGCTTGGACAGGAACACTGAAGCTTTCTTT; CDR3aa: CASSLDRNTEAFF; abundance: .; j_gene: TRBJ1-1; d_gene: .; v_gene: TRBV5-6
CDR3nt: TGTGCCAGCAGCTTGGTTGCGGGGCTAGCGGGGACAGGAAAAGCTGAAGCTTTCTTT; CDR3aa: CASSLVAGLAGTGKAEAFF; abundance: .; j_gene: TRBJ1-1; d_gene: TRBD1; v_gene: TRBV5-4
CDR3nt: TGCGCCAGCAGCTTGACGGACAGCGAATACAATGAGCAGTTCTTC; CDR3aa: CASSLTDSEYNEQFF; abundance: .; j_gene: TRBJ2-1; d_gene: .; v_gene: TRBV5-1
CDR3nt: TGCGCCAGCAGTCCAGAAGGACAGGGAGAATATGAAAAACTGTTTTTT; CDR3aa: CASSPEGQGEYEKLFF; abundance: .; j_gene: TRBJ1-4; d_gene: TRBD1; v_gene: TRBV4-1
CDR3nt: TGTGCCAGCAGTCCGGTGGGGGACGGGTGGTATGGCTACACCTTC; CDR3aa: CASSPVGDGWYGYTF; abundance: .; j_gene: TRBJ1-2; d_gene: .; v_gene: TRBV28
CDR3nt: TGCGCCAGCAGCCAAGAGGGACAACTGAACACTGAAGCTTTCTTT; CDR3aa: CASSQEGQLNTEAFF; abundance: .; j_gene: TRBJ1-1; d_gene: .; v_gene: TRBV4-1
CDR3nt: TGTGCTAGTGGTTTGGTACCAGGGGGCGCCGAGGAGACCCAGTACTTC; CDR3aa: CASGLVPGGAEETQYF; abundance: .; j_gene: TRBJ2-5; d_gene: TRBD1; v_gene: TRBV12-5
CDR3nt: TGTGCCAGCAGCCTCGGAAATGAGCAGTTCTTC; CDR3aa: CASSLGNEQFF; abundance: .; j_gene: TRBJ2-1; d_gene: .; v_gene: TRBV6-1
CDR3nt: TGTGCCAGCAGTTTTGAGGGAGCCCAAGAGACCCAGTACTTC; CDR3aa: CASSFEGAQETQYF; abundance: .; j_gene: TRBJ2-5; d_gene: .; v_gene: TRBV28
CDR3nt: TGTGCCAGCAGTTTGGACAGGTACCGATACGAGCAGTACTTC; CDR3aa: CASSLDRYRYEQYF; abundance: few; j_gene: TRBJ2-7; d_gene: TRBD1; v_gene: TRBV28
CDR3nt: TGTGCCAGCAATAAAAACAGGGAGCAGTTCTTC; CDR3aa: CASNKNREQFF; abundance: .; j_gene: TRBJ2-1; d_gene: .; v_gene: TRBV2
CDR3nt: TGTGCCAGCAGTTTTGGGGAGGCGCCCCAGCATTTT; CDR3aa: CASSFGEAPQHF; abundance: .; j_gene: TRBJ1-5; d_gene: .; v_gene: TRBV28